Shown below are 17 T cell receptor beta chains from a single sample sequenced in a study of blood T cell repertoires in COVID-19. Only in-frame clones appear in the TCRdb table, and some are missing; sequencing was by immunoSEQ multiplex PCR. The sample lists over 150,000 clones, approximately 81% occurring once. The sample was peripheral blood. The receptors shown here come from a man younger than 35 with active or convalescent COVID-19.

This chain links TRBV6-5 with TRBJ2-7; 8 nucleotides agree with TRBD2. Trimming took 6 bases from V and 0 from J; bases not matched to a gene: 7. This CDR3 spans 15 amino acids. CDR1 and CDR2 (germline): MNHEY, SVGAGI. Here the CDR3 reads CASRIAGSSSYEQYF. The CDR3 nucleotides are TGTGCCAGCAGAATAGCGGGATCGAGCTCCTACGAGCAGTACTTC.

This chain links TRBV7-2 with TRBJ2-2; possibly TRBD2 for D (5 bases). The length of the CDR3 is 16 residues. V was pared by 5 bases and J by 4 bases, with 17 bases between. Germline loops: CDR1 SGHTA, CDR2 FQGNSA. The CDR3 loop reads CASSQYFGKSTGELFF. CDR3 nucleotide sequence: TGTGCCAGCAGCCAATACTTCGGGAAGAGCACCGGGGAGCTGTTTTTT. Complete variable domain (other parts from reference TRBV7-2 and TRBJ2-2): GAGVSQSPSNKVTEKGKDVELRCDPISGHTALYWYRQSLGQGLEFLIYFQGNSAPDKSGLPSDRFSAERTGGSVSTLTIQRTQQEDSAVYLCASSQYFGKSTGELFFGEGSRLTVL.

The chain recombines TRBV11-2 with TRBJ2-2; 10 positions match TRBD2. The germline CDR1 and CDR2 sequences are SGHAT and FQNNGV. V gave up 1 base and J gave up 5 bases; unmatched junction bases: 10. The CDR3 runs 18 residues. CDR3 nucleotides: TGTGCCAGCAGCTTAGGGACGAGAGCGGGAGGGCCTACCGGGGAGCTGTTTTTT. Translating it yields CASSLGTRAGGPTGELFF.

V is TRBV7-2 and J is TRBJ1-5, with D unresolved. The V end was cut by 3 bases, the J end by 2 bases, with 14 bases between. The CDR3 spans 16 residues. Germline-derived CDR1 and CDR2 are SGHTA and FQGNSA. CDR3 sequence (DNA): TGTGCCAGCAGCTTGCGACGATCTCGGGGCAATCAGCCCCAGCATTTT. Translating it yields CASSLRRSRGNQPQHF.

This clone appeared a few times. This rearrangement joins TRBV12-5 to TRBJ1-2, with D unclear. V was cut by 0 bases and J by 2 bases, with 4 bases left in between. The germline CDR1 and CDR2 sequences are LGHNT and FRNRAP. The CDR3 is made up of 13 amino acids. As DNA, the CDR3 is TGTGCTAGTGGTTTGGTAGAGAACTATGGCTACACCTTC. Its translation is CASGLVENYGYTF. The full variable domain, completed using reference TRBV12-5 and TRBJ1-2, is DARVTQTPRHKVTEMGQEVTMRCQPILGHNTVFWYRQTMMQGLELLAYFRNRAPLDDSGMPKDRFSAEMPDATLATLKIQPSEPRDSAVYFCASGLVENYGYTFGSGTRLTVV.

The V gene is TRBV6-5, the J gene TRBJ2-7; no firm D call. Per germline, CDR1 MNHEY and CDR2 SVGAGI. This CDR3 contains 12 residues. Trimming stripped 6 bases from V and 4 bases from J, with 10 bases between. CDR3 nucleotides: TGTGCCAGCAGCCGCTCTAGGTACGAGCAGTACTTC. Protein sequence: CASSRSRYEQYF.

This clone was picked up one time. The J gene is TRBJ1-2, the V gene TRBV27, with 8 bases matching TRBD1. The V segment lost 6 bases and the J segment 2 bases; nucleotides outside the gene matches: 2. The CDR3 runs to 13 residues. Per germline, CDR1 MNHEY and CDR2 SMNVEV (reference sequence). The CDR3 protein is CASSGQGNYGYTF. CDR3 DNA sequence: TGTGCCAGCAGCGGACAGGGAAACTATGGCTACACCTTC.

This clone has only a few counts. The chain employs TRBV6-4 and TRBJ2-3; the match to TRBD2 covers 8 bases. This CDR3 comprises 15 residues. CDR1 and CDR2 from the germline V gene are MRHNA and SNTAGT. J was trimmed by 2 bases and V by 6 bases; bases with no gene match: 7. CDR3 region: CASSRAGDPTDTQYF. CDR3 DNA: TGTGCCAGCAGCAGAGCGGGGGACCCCACAGATACGCAGTATTTT.

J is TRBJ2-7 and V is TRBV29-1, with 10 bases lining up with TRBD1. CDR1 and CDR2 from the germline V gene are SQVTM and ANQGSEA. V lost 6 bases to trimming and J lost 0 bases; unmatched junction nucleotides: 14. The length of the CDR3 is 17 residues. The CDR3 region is CSVFLAAGQGSSYEQYF. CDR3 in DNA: TGCAGCGTGTTCCTGGCGGCGGGACAGGGGAGCTCCTACGAGCAGTACTTC.

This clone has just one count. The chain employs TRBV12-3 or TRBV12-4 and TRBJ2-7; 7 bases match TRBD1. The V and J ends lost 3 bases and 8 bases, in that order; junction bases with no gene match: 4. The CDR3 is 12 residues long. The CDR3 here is CASSFGDSKQYF. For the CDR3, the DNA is TGTGCCAGCAGTTTTGGGGACAGTAAGCAGTACTTC.

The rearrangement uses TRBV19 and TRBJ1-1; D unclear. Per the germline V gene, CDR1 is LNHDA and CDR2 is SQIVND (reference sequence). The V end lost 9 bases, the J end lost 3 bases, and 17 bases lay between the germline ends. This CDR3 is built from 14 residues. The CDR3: CASDKPNSYTEAFF. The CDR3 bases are TGTGCCAGCGACAAGCCAAATTCGTACACTGAAGCTTTCTTT.

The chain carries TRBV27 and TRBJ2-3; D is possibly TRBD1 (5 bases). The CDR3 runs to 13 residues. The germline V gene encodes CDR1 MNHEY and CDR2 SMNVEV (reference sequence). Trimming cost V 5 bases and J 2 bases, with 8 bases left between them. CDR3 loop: CASSPGPTDTQYF. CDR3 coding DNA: TGTGCCAGCAGTCCAGGGCCCACAGATACGCAGTATTTT.

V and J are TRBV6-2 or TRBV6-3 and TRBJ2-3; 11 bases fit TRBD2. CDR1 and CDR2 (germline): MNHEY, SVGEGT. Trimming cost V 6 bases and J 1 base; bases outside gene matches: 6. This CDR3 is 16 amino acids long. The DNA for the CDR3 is TGTGCCAGCAGCCAGACTAGCGGGATTGGCACAGATACGCAGTATTTT. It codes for CASSQTSGIGTDTQYF.

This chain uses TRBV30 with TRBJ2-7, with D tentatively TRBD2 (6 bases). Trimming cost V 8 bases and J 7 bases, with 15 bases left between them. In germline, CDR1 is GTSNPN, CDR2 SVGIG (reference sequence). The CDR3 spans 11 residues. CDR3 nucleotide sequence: TGTGCCGGAGGGAACGGGTGGGAGCAGTACTTC. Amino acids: CAGGNGWEQYF.

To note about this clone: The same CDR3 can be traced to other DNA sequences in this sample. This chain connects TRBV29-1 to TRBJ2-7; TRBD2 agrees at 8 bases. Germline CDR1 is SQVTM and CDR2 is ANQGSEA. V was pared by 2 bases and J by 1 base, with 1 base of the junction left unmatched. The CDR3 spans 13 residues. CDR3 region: CSVERGGSYEQYF. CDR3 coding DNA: TGCAGCGTTGAACGGGGGGGATCCTACGAGCAGTACTTC.

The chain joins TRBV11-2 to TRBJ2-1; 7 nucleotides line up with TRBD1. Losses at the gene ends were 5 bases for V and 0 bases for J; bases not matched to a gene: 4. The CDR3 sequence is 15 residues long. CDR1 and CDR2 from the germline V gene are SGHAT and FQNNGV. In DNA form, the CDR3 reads TGTGCCAGCAGCGAGGACAGGAGCTCCTACAATGAGCAGTTCTTC. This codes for CASSEDRSSYNEQFF.

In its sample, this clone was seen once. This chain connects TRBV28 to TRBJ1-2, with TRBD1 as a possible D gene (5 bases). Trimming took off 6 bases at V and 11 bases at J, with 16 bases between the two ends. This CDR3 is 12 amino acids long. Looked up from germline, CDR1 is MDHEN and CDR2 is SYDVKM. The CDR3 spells CASRPVDNRYTF. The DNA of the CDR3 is TGTGCCAGCAGGCCCGTGGACAACCGATACACCTTC.